Listed below are T cell receptor beta chains from one sample, sequenced in a study of blood T cells in healthy people across ages. Via MiXCR, TCRdb re-called the 5' RACE reads, giving one row per CDR3 protein. The table has some 1.6 million distinct CDR3 sequences, around 35% seen once. Material for sequencing was blood. These TCRs come from a woman in her thirties in good health. Both conserved end residues are part of each CDR3. The order of the fields is J gene, V gene, D gene, clone size, CDR3 DNA, CDR3 protein. The D gene is left open where the match is weak. Clone size is stated in some rows and not others, as once, few, many or a class when expanded.

TRBJ1-1 TRBV10-3 - - TGTGCCATCAGTGAGTTAAGGGGAACTGGCGCTTTCTTT CAISELRGTGAFF
TRBJ2-5 TRBV4-2 TRBD1 - TGTGCCAGCAGCCAAGAACAGGGGTTCACAAAAGAGACCCAGTACTTC CASSQEQGFTKETQYF
TRBJ2-3 TRBV6-1 - few TGTGCCAGCAGGGAGTACTCCAGTGGGACAGATACGCAGTATTTT CASREYSSGTDTQYF
TRBJ2-3 TRBV7-2 TRBD2 - TGTGCCAGCAGTTCTAGCGGGGGGGCGTTCGATACGCAGTATTTT CASSSSGGAFDTQYF
TRBJ1-5 TRBV16 - - TGTGCCAGCAGCCATGGTAGGGGCGGACAGCCCCAGCATTTT CASSHGRGGQPQHF
TRBJ2-7 TRBV12-3/TRBV12-4 - - TGTGCCGGCAGTTTAGCGCCAGGGGCTCACTACGAGCAGTACTTC CAGSLAPGAHYEQYF
TRBJ1-2 TRBV10-3 - - TGTGCCACGGCAGGGACCCTTAACTATGGCTACACCTTC CATAGTLNYGYTF
TRBJ1-1 TRBV29-1 - - TGCAGCGTTGAAGATAAGGCAGGGAGTTTGGAAGCTTTCTTT CSVEDKAGSLEAFF
TRBJ2-1 TRBV12-3/TRBV12-4 TRBD1 - TGTGCCAGCGCCCTAAGTCTTGGGACAGGGGCCTACAAGGAGCAGTTCTTC CASALSLGTGAYKEQFF
TRBJ2-7 TRBV18 TRBD1 - TGTGCCAGCTCACTCTACACCCGTGAAGGACAGGGGGCCTTTGTCGAGCAGTACTTC CASSLYTREGQGAFVEQYF
TRBJ1-2 TRBV29-1 TRBD1 - TGCGGCGTTGAAGATCTCCAGGGGACAGCTGATTATGGCTACACCTTC CGVEDLQGTADYGYTF
TRBJ2-5 TRBV20-1 - - TGCAGTGCTACCCCAGGGGACTCGTTCGCAGAGACCCAGTACTTC CSATPGDSFAETQYF
TRBJ2-1 TRBV25-1 - - TGTGCCAGCAGTGAAACCGAAGTTCCCAATGAGCAGTTCTTC CASSETEVPNEQFF
TRBJ2-7 TRBV5-1 TRBD1 many TGTGCCAGCAGCTTAGGACAGGGCGAGCAGTACTTC CASSLGQGEQYF
TRBJ2-1 TRBV20-1 TRBD2 few TGCAGTGCTAGCGGGGGGGCATCTTCCTACAATGAGCAGTTCTTC CSASGGASSYNEQFF
TRBJ2-3 TRBV11-1 TRBD1 - TGTGCCAGCAGACAAACAGGGGTGTCCACAGATACGCAGTATTTT CASRQTGVSTDTQYF
TRBJ2-1 TRBV5-1 - - TGCGCCAGCAGCTCATCCCAGGGGACTGAGCAGTTCTTC CASSSSQGTEQFF
TRBJ2-7 TRBV29-1 - - TGCAGCGCCAGACACTCCTTACTGGAGCAGTACTTC CSARHSLLEQYF
TRBJ2-7 TRBV10-3 - - TGTGCCATCAGTGAAGAAGACTACGAGCAGTACTTC CAISEEDYEQYF
TRBJ2-1 TRBV2 TRBD2 few TGTGCCAGCACCACGAGCAGCGGGGGGCCCCATGAGCAGTTCTTC CASTTSSGGPHEQFF
TRBJ2-7 TRBV28 - - TGTGCCAGCAATGGGGGAGAGAGGCCCTACGAGCAGTACTTC CASNGGERPYEQYF
TRBJ1-6 TRBV3-1 - - TGTGCCAGCAGCCCCTTCGTCGGGGGTGATTCACCCCTCCACTTT CASSPFVGGDSPLHF
TRBJ2-3 TRBV5-1 - - TGCGCCAGCAGCTTGGGGATCGCTAGCACAGATACGCAGTATTTT CASSLGIASTDTQYF
TRBJ2-3 TRBV7-9 TRBD2 - TGTGCCCGCAGCTTAGAGACTAGCGGTCATACGCAGTATTTT CARSLETSGHTQYF
TRBJ1-1 TRBV5-5 - few TGTGCCAGCAGCTTGGCCCCAGGAAGGAACACTGAAGCTTTCTTT CASSLAPGRNTEAFF
TRBJ2-7 TRBV6-4 TRBD1 - TGTGCCAGCAGGCCCCGGCGACAGGGGGGGACGGGCCCCTACGAGCAGTACTTC CASRPRRQGGTGPYEQYF
TRBJ1-5 TRBV20-1 - once TGCAGTGGTGCCCGGGAGAATCAGCCCCAGCATTTT CSGARENQPQHF
TRBJ2-7 TRBV29-1 TRBD1 many TGCAGCGTTGAACTGGACAGGGAGTACGAGCAGTACTTC CSVELDREYEQYF
TRBJ2-3 TRBV7-2 TRBD2 few TGTGCCAGCAGGTGGACTAGCGGGACGTCAGATACGCAGTATTTT CASRWTSGTSDTQYF
TRBJ2-7 TRBV5-1 - - TGCGCCAGCAGCTTGTGGAGCAGTAACGAGCAGTACTTC CASSLWSSNEQYF
TRBJ2-1 TRBV29-1 - - TGCAGCGGAACGGTAGGTGCTGAGCAGTTCTTC CSGTVGAEQFF
TRBJ2-5 TRBV12-3/TRBV12-4 - many TGTGCCAGCAGTTTAGGGACAGCGGAGACCCAGTACTTC CASSLGTAETQYF
TRBJ1-5 TRBV3-1 - - TGTGCCAGCAGCCAAGGCCGGGGGACTCAGCCCCAGCATTTT CASSQGRGTQPQHF
TRBJ2-3 TRBV5-1 - few TGCGCCAGCAGCGATTGGGGCTCAAGCACAGATACGCAGTATTTT CASSDWGSSTDTQYF
TRBJ2-1 TRBV28 - - TGTGCCAGCAGTTTTGACACAATGTGGAACAATGAGCAGTTCTTC CASSFDTMWNNEQFF
TRBJ2-3 TRBV4-1 - many TGCGCCAGCAGCCAAGATAGCAGGGCAGATACGCAGTATTTT CASSQDSRADTQYF
TRBJ1-4 TRBV14 - - TGTGCCAGCAGCCAAGGCCAAGAAGGCTCCAATGAAAAACTGTTTTTT CASSQGQEGSNEKLFF
TRBJ2-1 TRBV27 TRBD2 - TGTGCCAGCAGTTTAGGCGGGGGGGACGGGTGGAATGAGCAGTTCTTC CASSLGGGDGWNEQFF
TRBJ2-7 TRBV5-6 TRBD1 few TGTGCCAGCAGTACTGGAGAGGGGGCCGAGCAGTACTTC CASSTGEGAEQYF
TRBJ1-5 TRBV12-3/TRBV12-4 - - TGTGCCAGCAGTTTCTCTCGGAGAGCCCAGCATTTT CASSFSRRAQHF
TRBJ2-3 TRBV18 TRBD1 - TGTGCCAGCTCACCCGGACAGGGTCTTAGCACAGATACGCAGTATTTT CASSPGQGLSTDTQYF
TRBJ1-1 TRBV7-9 TRBD1 few TGTGCCAGCAGCCCGGACAGGGTGGTGACTGAAGCTTTCTTT CASSPDRVVTEAFF
TRBJ1-2 TRBV20-1 TRBD1 few TGCAGTGCTAGTGGACAGGGGGGCTCAAACTATGGCTACACCTTC CSASGQGGSNYGYTF
TRBJ2-3 TRBV7-6 - - TGTGCCAGCAGCTTTAAGGGGAGGTTAGCCCCAGATACGCAGTATTTT CASSFKGRLAPDTQYF
TRBJ2-5 TRBV12-3/TRBV12-4 TRBD2 - TGTGCCGGCAGTTTACCTGGGACTAGCGGGAGAGAGACCCAGTACTTC CAGSLPGTSGRETQYF
TRBJ1-4 TRBV10-2 - - TGCGCCAGCAGGAACAACCAGGGAAGGAAACTGTTTTTT CASRNNQGRKLFF
TRBJ1-2 TRBV4-1 TRBD1 - TGCGCCAGCAGCCAACCCAGGGACAGGGGTGGAGGCTACACCTTC CASSQPRDRGGGYTF
TRBJ1-2 TRBV5-1 - - TGCGCCAACAGCCTCACGACAATGTCTAACTATGGCTACACCTTC CANSLTTMSNYGYTF
TRBJ2-3 TRBV2 TRBD2 - TGTGCCAGCAGTGAAGCTACTAGCGGGCGAGGGGATACGCAGTATTTT CASSEATSGRGDTQYF
TRBJ2-3 TRBV2 - - TGTGCCAGCAGGAGGACTAATATCGCAGATACGCAGTATTTT CASRRTNIADTQYF
TRBJ2-2 TRBV12-3/TRBV12-4 TRBD2 many TGTGCCAGCAGTTTAGGGACTAGCGGGGAGCTGTTTTTT CASSLGTSGELFF
TRBJ2-3 TRBV29-1 - many TGCAGCGTGGAGGGCATCATCGGCACAGATACGCAGTATTTT CSVEGIIGTDTQYF
TRBJ2-1 TRBV4-1 TRBD1 few TGCGCCAGCAGCCGCGGACCGGGACAGGGCAATGAGCAGTTCTTC CASSRGPGQGNEQFF
TRBJ2-5 TRBV11-2 TRBD2 - TGTGCCAGCAGCTTATTACGGGAGGGGGGAGAGACCCAGTACTTC CASSLLREGGETQYF
TRBJ2-3 TRBV7-6 TRBD2 few TGTGCCAGCAGCTCGGAGCGGGGGGCGGGCACAGATACGCAGTATTTT CASSSERGAGTDTQYF
TRBJ2-7 TRBV6-2/TRBV6-3 - - TGTGCCAGCAGTTACTCCACTAGAGGTAGCTCCTACGAGCAGTACTTC CASSYSTRGSSYEQYF
TRBJ1-6 TRBV27 TRBD1 - TGTGCCAGCAGTTTATGGGGGACAGGATGGAGCTCCTATAATTCACCCCTCCACTTT CASSLWGTGWSSYNSPLHF
TRBJ2-7 TRBV7-2 - - TGTGCCAGCAGCTTAGGTTCTGGGTTCATCTACGAGCAGTACTTC CASSLGSGFIYEQYF
TRBJ2-7 TRBV6-5 TRBD1 few TGTGCCAGCAGTCCCCGGGACAGGGTTACGGGACAGTACTTC CASSPRDRVTGQYF
TRBJ1-5 TRBV4-1 - - TGCGCCAGCAGCCACGGGGCCGGGCAAAAGCAGCCCCAGCATTTT CASSHGAGQKQPQHF